A single sample gave rise to the 27 T cell receptor beta chains below, sequenced in a study of blood T cells in healthy people across ages. A J-beta primer mix and a sample-barcoded 5' primer were used in a second PCR of roughly 7 to 12 cycles. From the 5' RACE reads, TCRdb called clonotypes with MiXCR, one entry per CDR3 protein. The sample lists over a million distinct CDR3 sequences; around 40% were seen once. The sequenced material came from blood. Receptor source: a woman between 18 and 29 years old in good health.

The gene calls are TRBV7-2 and TRBJ1-2, with TRBD1 as a possible D gene (5 bases). In germline, CDR1 is SGHTA, CDR2 FQGNSA. The CDR3 is 14 residues long. The V gene lost 6 bases and the J gene lost 1 base, with 12 bases spanning the gap. The DNA of the CDR3 is TGTGCCAGCAGAATTACGGGGGTTAACTATGGCTACACCTTC. It specifies CASRITGVNYGYTF.

This clonotype was counted only a few times. CDR3 nucleotides: TGTGCCAGCAGTAGGACCCTGGGAAGCAATCAGCCCCAGCATTTT. Its protein product is CASSRTLGSNQPQHF. The rearrangement joins TRBV7-8 to TRBJ1-5; D not certain. CDR1 SGHVS and CDR2 FQNEAQ come from the germline V gene. V lost 6 bases and J lost 1, with 13 bases in between. This CDR3 comprises 15 residues.

The chain employs TRBV20-1 and TRBJ1-6, with D unresolved. The CDR3 loop spans 17 amino acids. The germline V and J ends were trimmed by 5 bases and 0 bases, with 17 bases remaining between them. CDR1 and CDR2 (germline): DFQATT, SNEGSKA (reference sequence). Here the CDR3 DNA reads TGCAGTGCTCCCAGCGGGGTTCCGAGCTCCTATAATTCACCCCTCCACTTT. Translating it yields CSAPSGVPSSYNSPLHF.

The gene calls are TRBV20-1 and TRBJ2-1; D uncertain. Trimming removed 7 bases from V and 0 bases from J, with 10 bases in between. Germline CDR1 and CDR2: DFQATT and SNEGSKA (reference sequence). There are 13 residues in the CDR3. The CDR3 reads CSGLLSSYNEQFF. The CDR3, as DNA: TGCAGTGGATTGCTTAGCTCCTACAATGAGCAGTTCTTC.

This sequence joins TRBV7-9 and TRBJ2-4; D might be TRBD1 (5 bases). Trimming removed 7 bases from V and 0 bases from J, with 13 bases in between. The V gene's germline CDR1 is SEHNR and CDR2 FQNEAQ (reference sequence). The CDR3 runs 15 residues. CDR3 amino acids: CASTDLTGAKNIQYF. The DNA for the CDR3 is TGTGCCAGCACCGATCTAACAGGAGCCAAAAACATTCAGTACTTC.

V usage is TRBV10-3 and J usage is TRBJ2-7, with 8 bases matching TRBD2. The CDR3 has 12 amino acids. CDR1 ENHRY and CDR2 SYGVKD come from the germline V gene. V was clipped by 10 bases and J by 5 bases; unmatched bases: 7. The CDR3 DNA reads TGTGCCACCTGCAAGGGACTAGACGAGCAGTACTTC. Protein sequence: CATCKGLDEQYF.

The genes are TRBV4-1 and TRBJ2-5; no clear D gene. Germline V CDR1 and CDR2: MGHRA, YSYEKL. This CDR3 has 12 residues. V was trimmed by 0 bases and J by 11 bases, leaving 10 bases between them. CDR3 bases: TGCGCCAGCAGCCAAGATGGCAATGAGCAGTACTTC. This translates into CASSQDGNEQYF.

The chain recombines TRBV7-8 with TRBJ2-1; unclear D gene. Germline loops: CDR1 SGHVS, CDR2 FQNEAQ. The CDR3 is 17 residues long. V was cut by 0 bases and J by 0 bases, with 12 bases left in between. The CDR3 protein is CASSLAGPGTSYNEQFF. As DNA, the CDR3 is TGTGCCAGCAGCTTAGCCGGGCCGGGCACCTCCTACAATGAGCAGTTCTTC.

In regard to this clonotype: One base away lies a much larger clone, so this may be a sequencing read error. This chain joins TRBV19 and TRBJ2-7; 8 bases agree with TRBD1. The CDR3 has 14 amino acids. Germline trimming cut 6 bases from V and 0 bases from J; bases unmatched to any gene: 4. The germline gives CDR1 LNHDA, CDR2 SQIVND (reference sequence). The CDR3 DNA is TGTGCCAGTAGCACGGGACAGGACTCCTACGAGCAGTACTTC. Amino acids: CASSTGQDSYEQYF.

This clonotype was detected a few times. CDR3 nucleotide sequence: TGTGCCAGCAGGGGGGCCCTCTCCTACGAGCAGTACTTC. It encodes CASRGALSYEQYF. The chain recombines TRBV2 with TRBJ2-7; D is possibly TRBD1 (6 bases). Germline-derived CDR1 and CDR2 are SNHLY and FYNNEI. V lost 6 bases to trimming and J lost 0 bases, with 9 bases between them. The length of the CDR3 is 13 residues.

This chain uses TRBV7-9 with TRBJ2-1, with D possibly TRBD1 on 5 matching bases. V lost 2 bases, J lost 4 bases, and 12 bases lay in between. The CDR3 extends over 15 amino acids. Germline loops: CDR1 SEHNR, CDR2 FQNEAQ (reference sequence). The CDR3 region is CASSLHQGTYNEQFF. The CDR3 DNA sequence: TGTGCCAGCAGCTTACACCAGGGAACGTACAATGAGCAGTTCTTC.

This clonotype was observed a handful of times. The chain joins TRBV7-2 to TRBJ1-4; D gene uncertain. Trimming pared 1 base from V and 5 bases from J, leaving 11 bases between. From germline, CDR1 is SGHTA and CDR2 FQGNSA. The CDR3 runs to 15 residues. The CDR3 DNA follows: TGTGCCAGCAGCTTAGAGCGGGGTGCGAATGAAAAACTGTTTTTT. It encodes CASSLERGANEKLFF. Full variable domain (outside the CDR3, taken from reference TRBV7-2 and TRBJ1-4): GAGVSQSPSNKVTEKGKDVELRCDPISGHTALYWYRQSLGQGLEFLIYFQGNSAPDKSGLPSDRFSAERTGGSVSTLTIQRTQQEDSAVYLCASSLERGANEKLFFGSGTQLSVL.

This chain connects TRBV12-3 or TRBV12-4 to TRBJ2-7; 7 positions match TRBD1. This CDR3 is 16 amino acids long. Trimming took 3 bases from V and 7 from J; bases not matched to a gene: 15. The CDR3 coding sequence is TGTGCCAGCAGTTTCGGACAGGCCGCTTCCTACAATGAGCAGTACTTC. Translating gives CASSFGQAASYNEQYF.

In its sample, this clonotype was seen many times. One end of the junction fails to match germline, which may point to a read error. This sequence joins TRBV27 and TRBJ1-2; 7 bases align to TRBD1. This CDR3 region has 12 residues. Germline CDR1 reads MNHEY; CDR2 reads SMNVEV (reference sequence). The CDR3 bases are TGCGCCAGCAGGGGGTTAAACTATGGCTACACCTTC. This translates into CASRGLNYGYTF.

V and J are TRBV6-2 or TRBV6-3 and TRBJ1-1; D may be TRBD1 (6 bases). Between the trimmed V and J ends, which lost 4 bases and 1 base, there was a span of 10 bases. The CDR3 consists of 14 residues. In germline, CDR1 is MNHEY, CDR2 SVGEGT. CDR3 nucleotides: TGTGCCAGCAGTTGGACAGCTCGGAACACTGAAGCTTTCTTT. Translating gives CASSWTARNTEAFF.

The CDR3 spells CSVEDRSTYEQYF. The CDR3 nucleotides are TGCAGCGTTGAAGATCGCTCAACCTACGAGCAGTACTTC. This rearrangement joins TRBV29-1 to TRBJ2-7; D gene uncertain. This CDR3 spans 13 amino acids. Trimming took 0 bases from V and 2 from J, leaving 8 bases between them. Germline V gene sequence: CDR1 SQVTM, CDR2 ANQGSEA.

The CDR3 DNA sequence: TGCAGTGCTGCCCCCAAAATCTACGAGCAGTACTTC. Its protein product is CSAAPKIYEQYF. The chain has TRBV20-1 and TRBJ2-7, with D unclear. Trimming removed 5 bases at V and 3 bases at J, with 11 bases between. The CDR3 is 12 residues long. Germline assignment: CDR1 DFQATT and CDR2 SNEGSKA (reference sequence).

The genes are TRBV7-9 and TRBJ1-2, with D uncertain. The CDR3 covers 15 residues. Germline CDR1 is SEHNR and CDR2 is FQNEAQ (reference sequence). V dropped 5 bases and J dropped 8 bases, with 21 bases sitting between them. CDR3 region: CASSHGGRRAVGYTF. As DNA, the CDR3 is TGTGCCAGCAGCCATGGTGGGAGACGCGCAGTCGGCTACACCTTC.

This clonotype was observed a handful of times. The chain joins TRBV5-1 to TRBJ1-2, with TRBD1 matching 8 bases. V lost 5 bases to trimming and J lost 5 bases; unmatched junction nucleotides: 11. Per the germline V gene, CDR1 is SGHRS and CDR2 is YFSETQ. The CDR3 is 15 amino acids. The CDR3 sequence is CASRPSPGTGYGYTF. CDR3 coding DNA: TGCGCCAGCAGACCATCTCCCGGGACAGGATATGGCTACACCTTC.

The genes are TRBV5-5 and TRBJ2-7; 8 bases match TRBD1. The tail of the sequence fits TRBJ2-5 better, so the J call may be wrong. CDR1 is SGHKS and CDR2 is YYEKEE in the germline V gene (reference sequence). This CDR3 has 15 amino acids. The CDR3 loop is CASSPGQVIQETQYF. CDR3 in DNA: TGTGCCAGCAGCCCGGGACAGGTGATCCAAGAGACCCAGTACTTC.

This sequence joins TRBV12-3 or TRBV12-4 and TRBJ2-7; a weak D match, TRBD1 (5 bases). The DNA matches TRBJ2-5 better at its end, which makes the J call doubtful. CDR3 length: 13 amino acids. CDR3 sequence (DNA): TGTGCCAGCAGTTTAGGGACACCAGAGACCCAGTACTTC. Its protein is CASSLGTPETQYF.

V is TRBV20-1 and J is TRBJ2-7; possible D gene TRBD2, 6 bases. V was clipped by 5 bases and J by 6 bases, with 23 bases between them. The CDR3 has 15 amino acids. The germline V gene has CDR1 DFQATT and CDR2 SNEGSKA (reference sequence). The CDR3, as DNA: TGCAGTGCTCTTCATCGGGGACTCCAAGCCCCCGAGCAGTACTTC. Translating it yields CSALHRGLQAPEQYF.

The chain has TRBV3-1 and TRBJ2-1, with D unresolved. The V gene's germline CDR1 is LGHDT and CDR2 YNNKEL (reference sequence). With 3 bases removed from V and 0 bases from J, the gap between germline ends came to 9 bases. The CDR3 is 15 amino acids. CDR3 DNA: TGTGCCAGCAGCCACCAGGCTAACTCCTACAATGAGCAGTTCTTC. Translation: CASSHQANSYNEQFF.

The V gene is TRBV6-5, the J gene TRBJ2-2; no clear D. The V and J ends lost 6 bases and 7 bases respectively, with 9 bases between them. CDR3 length equals 12 residues. Per germline, CDR1 MNHEY and CDR2 SVGAGI. The chain's CDR3 is CASRRVIGELFF. Written as DNA, the CDR3 is TGTGCCAGCAGACGCGTCATCGGGGAGCTGTTTTTT.

In its sample, this clonotype was seen many times. The J gene is TRBJ2-7, the V gene TRBV20-1; D may correspond to TRBD1 or TRBD2 (5 bases each). From germline, CDR1 is DFQATT and CDR2 SNEGSKA (reference sequence). Trimming removed 3 bases at V and 0 bases at J, with 15 bases between. This CDR3 has 15 residues. This chain's CDR3 is CSARRGGTSSYEQYF. CDR3 coding DNA: TGCAGTGCTAGGAGGGGCGGAACGAGCTCCTACGAGCAGTACTTC.

The CDR3 DNA reads TGTGCCAGCATCGGACATATTGGCACAGATACGCAGTATTTT. As protein: CASIGHIGTDTQYF. The J gene is TRBJ2-3, the V gene TRBV28; perhaps TRBD1 as D (5 bases). Germline V gene lookup returns CDR1 MDHEN and CDR2 SYDVKM. Trimming removed 7 bases from V and 1 base from J, with 12 bases in between. The CDR3 contains 14 residues. Complete variable domain (other parts from reference TRBV28 and TRBJ2-3): DVKVTQSSRYLVKRTGEKVFLECVQDMDHENMFWYRQDPGLGLRLIYFSYDVKMKEKGDIPEGYSVSREKKERFSLILESASTNQTSMYLCASIGHIGTDTQYFGPGTRLTVL.

This clonotype was observed a handful of times. The V and J genes are TRBV25-1 and TRBJ2-1, with TRBD2 identical over 8 bases. The germline gives CDR1 MGHDK, CDR2 SYGVNS. Trimming removed 2 bases from V and 8 bases from J; junction bases left unmatched: 5. The CDR3 runs to 14 residues. This CDR3 is CASSEGNSGDEQFF. CDR3 nucleotide sequence: TGTGCCAGCAGTGAAGGCAATAGCGGGGATGAGCAGTTCTTC. Full variable domain (rest looked up from reference TRBV25-1 and TRBJ2-1): EADIYQTPRYLVIGTGKKITLECSQTMGHDKMYWYQQDPGMELHLIHYSYGVNSTEKGDLSSESTVSRIRTEHFPLTLESARPSHTSQYLCASSEGNSGDEQFFGPGTRLTVL.